This T cell receptor beta chain was profiled in a study of early T cells in non-severe SARS-CoV-2 infection. Study at large: Sequencing of unsorted whole blood was done on bulk RNA, leaving chains unpaired.

The V end lost 7 bases, the J end lost 7 bases, and 13 bases lay between the germline ends. This CDR3 is built from 12 residues. The protocol attached unique molecular identifiers to individual cDNA molecules. TCRdb re-derived calls from the 5' RACE reads in MiXCR, one entry per CDR3 protein. The table lists some 48,000 distinct CDR3 sequences, roughly 6.2% of them singletons, with about 7% in the top ten. General study findings and limits: Matching against VDJdb likely underestimated virus-specific expansions, favoring anti-spike CD8.

This clonotype was found a few times. Its antigen is currently unknown. The starting material was whole blood, obtained at baseline. The genes are TRBV12-3 or TRBV12-4 and TRBJ1-2, with D maybe TRBD1 (5 bases). This clonotype originated in an adult who was a healthcare worker with PCR-confirmed SARS-CoV-2 infection or an uninfected control (not recorded which). The CDR3 is CASTTTGFGYTF. CDR3 bases: TGTGCCAGCACCACTACAGGATTTGGCTACACCTTC.